This T cell receptor beta chain came from a study of T cell responses to AZD1222 COVID-19 vaccine. Libraries were prepared by immunoSEQ multiplex PCR; TCRdb keeps only in-frame clonotypes and omits some of them. This sample yields under 8,500 clones, of which around 89% are seen a single time; approximately 7.2% belongs to the top ten. Sequences were derived from peripheral blood, sampled 28 days after the second AZD1222 dose. The origin of this receptor is an adult who received the AZD1222 COVID-19 vaccine.

CDR3 residues: CASSLWATSSYEQYF. The CDR3 nucleotides are TGTGCCAGCAGCTTATGGGCGACCAGCTCCTACGAGCAGTACTTC. The chain couples TRBV7-2 to TRBJ2-7; no firm D call. This CDR3 is 15 amino acids long. The V and J ends lost 2 bases and 0 bases respectively, with 11 bases between them. Germline-derived CDR1 and CDR2 are SGHTA and FQGNSA.